This entry lists 16 T cell receptor beta chains sequenced from one sample in a study of cytomegalovirus exposure and HLA in healthy donors. The PCR made use of 60 Vbeta and 13 Jbeta primers. This table comes from immunoSEQ multiplex PCR, and its TCRdb copy is limited to in-frame clones, with some not included. The data show 150,000 to 200,000 clones, with about 80% seen just once and 13% to 15% held by the top ten. Sequencing input: PBMCs. These TCRs come from a middle-aged woman in good health and CMV-seronegative.

The J gene is TRBJ2-1, the V gene TRBV28; TRBD2 is a possible D gene (6 bases). There are 14 residues in the CDR3. Germline CDR1 MDHEN, CDR2 SYDVKM. Trimming took 2 bases from V and 3 from J, leaving 8 bases between them. The CDR3 coding sequence is TGTGCCAGCAGTTTAGCGGGGCTCTACAATGAGCAGTTCTTC. Amino acids: CASSLAGLYNEQFF.

This clone was seen only a few times. The chain joins TRBV7-2 to TRBJ2-5, with TRBD1 as a possible D gene (5 bases). V shed 4 bases and J shed 3 bases, with 9 bases lying between them. The CDR3 runs 13 residues. The germline CDR1 and CDR2 sequences are SGHTA and FQGNSA. DNA for the CDR3: TGTGCCAGCAGCTGGGGCAGAAAAGAGACCCAGTACTTC. It encodes CASSWGRKETQYF.

The chain employs TRBV6-1 and TRBJ2-1; D is unresolved. In germline, CDR1 is MNHNS, CDR2 SASEGT. V was pared by 4 bases and J by 9 bases, with 4 bases between. This CDR3 region has 10 residues. CDR3 nucleotides: TGTGCCAGCAGTGGCGTTGAGCAGTTCTTC. Protein product: CASSGVEQFF.

The chain joins TRBV4-2 to TRBJ2-1; tentatively, D is TRBD2 (6 bases). The CDR3 extends over 13 amino acids. Germline V CDR1 and CDR2: LGHNA, YNFKEQ. V lost 6 bases to trimming and J lost 8 bases, with 14 bases between them. Here the CDR3 reads CASSPRLVDEQFF. As DNA, the CDR3 is TGTGCCAGCAGTCCCAGACTAGTCGATGAGCAGTTCTTC.

Details on this clone: The junction departs from germline at one end; a sequencing error may be responsible. This chain connects TRBV5-1 to TRBJ2-1, with 14 bases fitting TRBD2. The CDR3 runs 16 residues. Germline CDR1 and CDR2: SGHRS and YFSETQ. The CDR3 DNA reads TGCGCCAGCAGCTTGGCCGGACTAGCGGGAGGTAATGAGCAGCTCTTC. Amino acid sequence: CASSLAGLAGGNEQLF.

V is TRBV12-5 and J is TRBJ1-1; D is unresolved. Per germline, CDR1 LGHNT and CDR2 FRNRAP. V lost 2 bases to trimming and J lost 6 bases, with 13 bases between them. The length of the CDR3 is 14 residues. The CDR3 nucleotides read TGTGCTAGTGGTTTGCCCGGGTATCTGGCTGAAGCTTTCTTT. Amino acids: CASGLPGYLAEAFF.

This sequence joins TRBV18 and TRBJ2-1; D not certain. The CDR3 loop spans 13 amino acids. Germline assignment: CDR1 KGHSH and CDR2 LQKENI. V lost 2 bases, J lost 5 bases, and 7 bases lay in between. The CDR3 bases are TGTGCCAGCTCACCAGCTACGAACAATGAGCAGTTCTTC. It is translated as CASSPATNNEQFF.

The genes are TRBV15 and TRBJ2-7, with 7 bases matching TRBD1. The CDR3 covers 15 residues. The V and J ends lost 0 bases and 2 bases, in that order; junction bases with no gene match: 4. Germline CDR1 is LNHNV and CDR2 is YYDKDF (reference sequence). CDR3 loop: CATSREPTGPYEQYF. The DNA for the CDR3 is TGTGCCACCAGCAGAGAACCGACAGGGCCCTACGAGCAGTACTTC.

V is TRBV30 and J is TRBJ2-7; 7 positions agree with TRBD2. Trimming cost V 3 bases and J 0 bases; bases outside gene matches: 5. The CDR3 runs to 14 residues. CDR1 is GTSNPN and CDR2 is SVGIG in the germline V gene (reference sequence). CDR3 residues: CAWRPAGNSYEQYF. In nucleotides, the CDR3 is TGTGCCTGGAGACCAGCGGGGAACTCCTACGAGCAGTACTTC.

The rearrangement uses TRBV28 and TRBJ2-5; 8 bases are shared with TRBD1. The end of the DNA fits TRBJ2-7 better, so the J call may be wrong. Germline CDR1 reads MDHEN; CDR2 reads SYDVKM. The CDR3 extends over 15 amino acids. The CDR3 region is CASSPGQGDRNEQYF. The CDR3 coding sequence is TGTGCCAGCAGTCCAGGACAGGGAGATAGAAACGAGCAGTACTTC.

The chain recombines TRBV4-2 with TRBJ2-7; 11 nucleotides match TRBD2. CDR1 is LGHNA, CDR2 YNFKEQ, per germline. Trimming took 4 bases from V and 1 from J; bases not matched to a gene: 3. This CDR3 comprises 15 residues. The DNA of the CDR3 is TGTGCCAGCAGCCTGAGACTAGCGGGGTCCTACGAGCAGTACTTC. Residues: CASSLRLAGSYEQYF.

The chain couples TRBV7-2 to TRBJ2-1; TRBD2 matches 11 bases. J gave up 2 bases and V 3 bases, and 0 bases lay outside the gene matches. The germline V gene encodes CDR1 SGHTA and CDR2 FQGNSA. This CDR3 comprises 15 residues. CDR3 DNA sequence: TGTGCCAGCAGCTTGGGACTAGCGGCCTACAATGAGCAGTTCTTC. As protein: CASSLGLAAYNEQFF.

This chain links TRBV2 with TRBJ1-5, with D perhaps matching TRBD1 (5 bases). The V gene's germline CDR1 is SNHLY and CDR2 FYNNEI. This CDR3 contains 13 residues. The ends were cut back, 4 bases at V and 4 bases at J, with 8 bases in the middle. In nucleotides, the CDR3 is TGTGCCAGCAGTGGACAGACGAATCAGCCCCAGCATTTT. Translated: CASSGQTNQPQHF.

This clone was seen a few times. The rearrangement links TRBV5-1 to TRBJ2-5; 7 nucleotides align to TRBD1. The CDR3 runs 17 residues. Germline CDR1 SGHRS, CDR2 YFSETQ. The V and J ends lost 4 bases and 1 base, in that order; junction bases with no gene match: 13. The CDR3 bases are TGCGCCAGCAGCGTGGGACAGCCGGACCGGTCCCAAGAGACCCAGTACTTC. This translates into CASSVGQPDRSQETQYF.

V gene TRBV7-2 combines with J gene TRBJ2-2, with a tentative D call TRBD1 (6 bases). The V end was cut by 5 bases, the J end by 2 bases, with 9 bases between. CDR3 length: 14 residues. The germline CDR1 and CDR2 sequences are SGHTA and FQGNSA. This CDR3 reads CASSQDSNTGELFF. Written as DNA, the CDR3 is TGTGCCAGCAGCCAGGACAGTAACACCGGGGAGCTGTTTTTT.

This chain links TRBV7-7 with TRBJ1-2, with D possibly matching TRBD1 (5 bases). This CDR3 is built from 16 residues. V lost 2 bases and J 4 bases, leaving 17 bases between the germline ends. CDR1 and CDR2 (germline): SSHAT, FNYEAQ (reference sequence). The CDR3 is CASSLQGGAGSYGYTF. The CDR3, as DNA: TGTGCCAGCAGCTTACAAGGCGGTGCAGGGTCCTATGGCTACACCTTC.